This section outlines one TCR beta chain sequence together with its context. Its target is unknown. Germline V lookup: CDR1 SGHRS, CDR2 YFSETQ. V lost 0 bases and J lost 15; bases outside the gene matches: 11. The CDR3 loop spans 14 amino acids. This entry is derived from a study of Ad26.COV2.S vaccination and SARS-CoV-2 variants. Study details: By the intramuscular route, Ad26.COV2.S was given once, or twice 56 days apart. The study's findings and limits: Substantial breadth was reportedly displayed by spike-specific CD8+ and CD4+ T cell responses after vaccination.

Treatment denoted: over 15 received Ad26.COV2.S at low or high dose, single or two shots; about 5 received placebo; per-sample allocation not given. The investigators took samples on day 63 after the first vaccine or placebo injection. At a Boston site, the person donating was an adult of 18-55 years. The study used a vaccine consisting of an Ad26 vector that expressed Wuhan-strain SARS-CoV-2 spike. Some clones are missing from TCRdb's copy, which holds only in-frame ones; the method was immunoSEQ multiplex PCR. In the table there are around 310,000 clones, roughly 88% of which are singletons. Sequenced here: peripheral blood, sampled in a trial of Ad26.COV2.S vaccine versus placebo. This sequence was found in a person between 18 and 65 years old who received the Ad26.COV2.S COVID-19 vaccine or a placebo. This chain joins TRBV5-1 and TRBJ2-4; 8 nucleotides match TRBD2. Here the CDR3 DNA reads TGCGCCAGCAGCTTGGGGGTGGCGGGGACTAGACGGTACTTC. This sequence encodes CASSLGVAGTRRYF.